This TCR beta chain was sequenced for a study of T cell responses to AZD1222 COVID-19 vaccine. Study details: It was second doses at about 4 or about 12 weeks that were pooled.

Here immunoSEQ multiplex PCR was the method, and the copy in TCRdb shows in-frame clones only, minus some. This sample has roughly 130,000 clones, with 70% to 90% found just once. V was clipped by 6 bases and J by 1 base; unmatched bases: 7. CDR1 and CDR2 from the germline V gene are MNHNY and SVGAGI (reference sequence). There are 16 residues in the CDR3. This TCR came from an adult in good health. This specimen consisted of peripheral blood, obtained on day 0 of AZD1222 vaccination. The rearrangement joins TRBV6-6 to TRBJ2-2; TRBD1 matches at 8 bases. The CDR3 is CASSRQGWGNTGELFF. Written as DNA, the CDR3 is TGTGCCAGCAGCAGACAGGGGTGGGGGAACACCGGGGAGCTGTTTTTT.